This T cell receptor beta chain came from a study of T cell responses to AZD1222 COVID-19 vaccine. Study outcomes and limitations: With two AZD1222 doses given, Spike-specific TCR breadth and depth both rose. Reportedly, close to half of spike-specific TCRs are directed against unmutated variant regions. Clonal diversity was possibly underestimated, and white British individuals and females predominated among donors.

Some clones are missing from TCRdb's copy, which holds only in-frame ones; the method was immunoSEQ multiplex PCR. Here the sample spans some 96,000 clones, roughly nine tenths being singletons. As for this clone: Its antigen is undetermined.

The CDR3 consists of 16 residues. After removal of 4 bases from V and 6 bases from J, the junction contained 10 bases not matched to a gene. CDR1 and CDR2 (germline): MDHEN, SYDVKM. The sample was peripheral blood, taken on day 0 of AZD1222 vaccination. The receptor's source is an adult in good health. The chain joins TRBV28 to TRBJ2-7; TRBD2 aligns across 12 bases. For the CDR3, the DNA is TGTGCCAGCAGTTCGCCCACTAGCGGGAGGCTGGGCGAGCAGTACTTC. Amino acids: CASSSPTSGRLGEQYF.